This T cell receptor beta chain came from a study of blood T cells in healthy people across ages. A second about 6 to 11 cycle PCR used barcoded and J-beta primers. TCRdb reprocessed the 5' RACE reads via MiXCR and lists one record per CDR3 protein. The table shows roughly 2 million distinct CDR3 sequences, with about 50% occurring only once. The specimen sequenced was blood. The sequence was collected from a woman aged 40 to 55 in good health.

CDR3 coding DNA: TGCGCCAGCAGCCAAGCCCACCCCCGGGGGGGCACAGATACGCAGTATTTT. Its translation is CASSQAHPRGGTDTQYF. The chain joins TRBV4-3 to TRBJ2-3, with 7 nucleotides matching TRBD2. Trimming at V came to 1 base and at J to 1 base, leaving 8 bases not matched to a gene. In germline, CDR1 is LGHNA, CDR2 YSLEER. The CDR3 runs 17 residues.